One and the same sample provided the 28 T cell receptor beta chains below, sequenced in a study of shared clonotypes between healthy human individuals. The repertoire was sequenced with immunoSEQ multiplex PCR; TCRdb's copy has only in-frame clones and lacks some. Altogether some 2 million clones are present, approximately 95% being singletons, with the ten largest covering 0.1% to 0.15%. The sample consisted of naive CD4+ T cells sorted from blood. Subset meaning: CD45RA+ positively selected. The receptors come from a young man in good health.

The CDR3 sequence: CASSRDNKQYF. The CDR3 DNA follows: TGTGCCAGCTCACGGGACAATAAGCAGTACTTC. This chain links TRBV18 with TRBJ2-7, with a possible D match to TRBD1 (6 bases). This CDR3 is 11 amino acids long. Deletions cut 4 bases from V and 8 bases from J, with 9 bases between. Germline lookup yields CDR1 KGHSH and CDR2 LQKENI.

The chain joins TRBV6-6 to TRBJ2-3; D is ambiguous. The ends were cut back, 8 bases at V and 0 bases at J, with 15 bases in the middle. The CDR3 length is 15 residues. Germline lookup yields CDR1 MNHNY and CDR2 SVGAGI (reference sequence). As DNA, the CDR3 is TGTGCCAGCCGGGCCGGGTATTCTAGCACAGATACGCAGTATTTT. It specifies CASRAGYSSTDTQYF.

The chain recombines TRBV10-2 with TRBJ1-5; D not certain. The CDR3 covers 15 residues. V lost 5 bases and J lost 6, with 17 bases in between. Germline-derived CDR1 and CDR2 are WSHSY and SAAADI. The CDR3 bases are TGCGCCAGCAGTTCCCTCGGGGTGGGCGGTCAGCCCCAGCATTTT. Its protein is CASSSLGVGGQPQHF.

The chain carries TRBV5-4 and TRBJ2-7, with a tentative D call TRBD2 (5 bases). Deletions cut 2 bases from V and 6 bases from J, with 18 bases between. The CDR3 extends over 15 amino acids. The germline CDR1 and CDR2 sequences are SGHNT and YYREEE (reference sequence). The CDR3 spells CASSFPLWASSEQYF. CDR3 coding DNA: TGTGCCAGCAGCTTCCCCCTCTGGGCTAGCAGCGAGCAGTACTTC.

This clone was detected once. The chain couples TRBV7-9 to TRBJ2-1; D is unresolved. With 1 base removed from V and 5 bases from J, the gap between germline ends came to 9 bases. CDR3 length equals 14 residues. Germline CDR1 is SEHNR and CDR2 is FQNEAQ (reference sequence). The CDR3 DNA is TGTGCCAGCAGCTTAGTGACTCCCAACAATGAGCAGTTCTTC. Protein: CASSLVTPNNEQFF.

Remarks on this clone: Other DNA sequences in this sample translate to the same CDR3. The chain joins TRBV6-1 to TRBJ2-7; D is undetermined. Germline loops: CDR1 MNHNS, CDR2 SASEGT. This CDR3 is 11 amino acids long. V shed 5 bases and J shed 4 bases, with 6 bases lying between them. The DNA of the CDR3 is TGTGCCAGCAGTCTTGTGTACGAGCAGTACTTC. This sequence encodes CASSLVYEQYF.

The rearrangement uses TRBV6-1 and TRBJ1-1, with D hard to call. V dropped 4 bases and J dropped 1 base, with 10 bases sitting between them. The CDR3 has 14 residues. Germline V CDR1 and CDR2: MNHNS, SASEGT. CDR3 nucleotides: TGTGCCAGCAGTGGGCTGACGGCGAACACTGAAGCTTTCTTT. The encoded protein is CASSGLTANTEAFF.

This clone appeared a single time. The chain couples TRBV11-2 to TRBJ2-5; either TRBD1 or TRBD2 may supply D (5 bases each). Trimming removed 1 base from V and 7 bases from J, with 16 bases in between. The CDR3 length is 15 residues. Germline loops: CDR1 SGHAT, CDR2 FQNNGV. CDR3 coding DNA: TGTGCCAGCAGCTTAGCTTTTCGGGGCCCGGGGACCCAGTACTTC. Residues: CASSLAFRGPGTQYF.

V gene TRBV18 combines with J gene TRBJ2-1; 7 bases map to TRBD1. V shed 1 base and J 3 bases; nucleotides not matched to a gene: 3. This CDR3 contains 15 residues. Germline assignment: CDR1 KGHSH and CDR2 LQKENI. The CDR3 bases are TGTGCCAGCTCACCACTGGGACAGAACTACAATGAGCAGTTCTTC. This encodes CASSPLGQNYNEQFF.

The table lists this clone with a count of one. V is TRBV7-9 and J is TRBJ2-1, with 14 bases that match TRBD2. In germline, CDR1 is SEHNR, CDR2 FQNEAQ (reference sequence). The CDR3 sequence is 18 residues long. V was clipped by 1 base and J by 5 bases; unmatched bases: 7. The CDR3 DNA is TGTGCCAGCAGCTTAGGGACTAGCGGGAGGAGGTCCGACAATGAGCAGTTCTTC. Its translation is CASSLGTSGRRSDNEQFF.

This rearrangement joins TRBV18 to TRBJ2-4; TRBD2 is a possible D gene (6 bases). The CDR3 runs to 13 residues. Between the trimmed V and J ends, which lost 5 bases and 5 bases, there was a span of 10 bases. Germline V gives CDR1 KGHSH, CDR2 LQKENI. The DNA for the CDR3 is TGTGCCAGCTCAGCGACGGGGGAAAACATTCAGTACTTC. Translation gives CASSATGENIQYF.

The CDR3 region has the DNA TGTGCCATCAGTGAGACTGAAACAGGGGGCAATCAGCCCCAGCATTTT. Encoded protein: CAISETETGGNQPQHF. The rearrangement uses TRBV10-3 and TRBJ1-5; 7 positions agree with TRBD1. Germline V gives CDR1 ENHRY, CDR2 SYGVKD. Germline trimming cut 2 bases from V and 2 bases from J; bases unmatched to any gene: 6. This CDR3 contains 16 residues.

The chain has TRBV29-1 and TRBJ2-5; a weak D match, TRBD2 (5 bases). Trimming stripped 6 bases from V and 8 bases from J, with 13 bases between. Germline V gene lookup returns CDR1 SQVTM and CDR2 ANQGSEA. CDR3 size: 11 residues. The CDR3 here is CSVEAYPTQYF. As DNA, the CDR3 is TGCAGCGTGGAGGCTTATCCTACCCAGTACTTC.

The CDR3 coding sequence is TGTGCCAGCAGTTTATCCCGGCTCTACGAGCAGTACTTC. Protein product: CASSLSRLYEQYF. V is TRBV28 and J is TRBJ2-7; D uncertain. Germline lookup yields CDR1 MDHEN and CDR2 SYDVKM. CDR3 size: 13 residues. Trimming cost V 1 base and J 3 bases, with 7 bases left between them.

V gene TRBV11-2 combines with J gene TRBJ2-5, with D uncertain. Trimming pared 5 bases from V and 2 bases from J, leaving 12 bases between. The germline gives CDR1 SGHAT, CDR2 FQNNGV. This CDR3 spans 14 amino acids. Written as DNA, the CDR3 is TGTGCCAGCAGCCCCCGTCTAGTTCAAGAGACCCAGTACTTC. It encodes CASSPRLVQETQYF.

A note on this clone: The sample carries other DNA sequences with the same CDR3. This rearrangement joins TRBV5-1 to TRBJ2-5; 10 bases are shared with TRBD2. The junction had 0 bases not matched to a gene; V was cut back by 5 bases and J by 2 bases. CDR3 length equals 13 residues. Per the germline V gene, CDR1 is SGHRS and CDR2 is YFSETQ. The CDR3 DNA sequence: TGCGCCAGCAGGACTAGCGGGCAAGAGACCCAGTACTTC. Its translation is CASRTSGQETQYF.

This chain connects TRBV9 to TRBJ1-5; perhaps TRBD1 as D (6 bases). CDR3 size: 14 residues. Per germline, CDR1 SGDLS and CDR2 YYNGEE. Trimming removed 0 bases from V and 4 bases from J, with 8 bases in between. The CDR3 coding sequence is TGTGCCAGCAGCGTAGCAGGGGTGAATCAGCCCCAGCATTTT. It translates to CASSVAGVNQPQHF.

The count of this clone is one. The V and J genes are TRBV5-1 and TRBJ2-7, with a weak D call TRBD2 (5 bases). This CDR3 has 15 amino acids. Per germline, CDR1 SGHRS and CDR2 YFSETQ. V lost 0 bases, J lost 3 bases, and 13 bases lay in between. For the CDR3, the DNA is TGCGCCAGCAGCTTGGGGGCTCAACGGGGCTACGAGCAGTACTTC. It codes for CASSLGAQRGYEQYF. Full variable domain (rest looked up from reference TRBV5-1 and TRBJ2-7): KAGVTQTPRYLIKTRGQQVTLSCSPISGHRSVSWYQQTPGQGLQFLFEYFSETQRNKGNFPGRFSGRQFSNSRSEMNVSTLELGDSALYLCASSLGAQRGYEQYFGPGTRLTVT.

V is TRBV5-1 and J is TRBJ1-3; 8 bases align to TRBD1. The length of the CDR3 is 15 residues. Germline-derived CDR1 and CDR2 are SGHRS and YFSETQ. With 4 bases clipped from V and 0 bases from J, the junction kept 3 bases outside the gene matches. The chain's CDR3 is CASSAGGSSGNTIYF. CDR3 coding DNA: TGCGCCAGCAGCGCAGGGGGCAGCTCTGGAAACACCATATATTTT.

The chain combines TRBV5-1 with TRBJ1-1; TRBD1 matches at 8 bases. Germline CDR1 is SGHRS and CDR2 is YFSETQ. The CDR3 totals 15 residues. V shed 1 base and J 3 bases; nucleotides not matched to a gene: 5. Here the CDR3 DNA reads TGCGCCAGCAGCTTGACGGCAGGGGGCTACACTGAAGCTTTCTTT. Translation gives CASSLTAGGYTEAFF.

The J gene is TRBJ2-1, the V gene TRBV5-4, with a weak D call TRBD1 (6 bases). Germline CDR1 SGHNT, CDR2 YYREEE (reference sequence). The V end was cut by 2 bases, the J end by 0 bases, with 12 bases between. The CDR3 sequence is 16 residues long. Here the CDR3 reads CASSFVGGSSYNEQFF. CDR3 in DNA: TGTGCCAGCAGCTTCGTAGGGGGTAGCTCCTACAATGAGCAGTTCTTC.

The rearrangement uses TRBV30 and TRBJ1-1; D not resolved. Trimming shortened V by 0 bases and J by 6 bases, and 11 bases separated the two germline ends. Germline V CDR1 and CDR2: GTSNPN, SVGIG (reference sequence). This CDR3 region has 13 residues. CDR3: CAWSVWVVSEAFF. Written as DNA, the CDR3 is TGTGCCTGGAGTGTATGGGTCGTTTCTGAAGCTTTCTTT. Based on the CDR3 plus reference TRBV30 and TRBJ1-1, the full variable domain is SQTIHQWPATLVQPVGSPLSLECTVEGTSNPNLYWYRQAAGRGLQLLFYSVGIGQISSEVPQNLSASRPQDRQFILSSKKLLLSDSGFYLCAWSVWVVSEAFFGQGTRLTVV.

The rearrangement joins TRBV4-1 to TRBJ2-7; 9 nucleotides line up with TRBD1. The CDR3 is made up of 15 amino acids. Germline trimming cut 1 base from V and 2 bases from J; bases unmatched to any gene: 3. Germline V gives CDR1 MGHRA, CDR2 YSYEKL. Here the CDR3 reads CASSQGGQGTYEQYF. CDR3 DNA: TGCGCCAGCAGCCAAGGCGGACAGGGGACCTACGAGCAGTACTTC.

The chain combines TRBV10-3 with TRBJ2-1, with D hard to call. With 10 bases removed from V and 8 bases from J, the gap between germline ends came to 12 bases. In germline, CDR1 is ENHRY, CDR2 SYGVKD. The CDR3 contains 11 residues. The CDR3 coding sequence is TGTGCCACCATGAACATGGATGAGCAGTTCTTC. Protein: CATMNMDEQFF.

V is TRBV4-1 and J is TRBJ1-2; D not resolved. V gave up 0 bases and J gave up 2 bases, with 7 bases separating them. Germline CDR1 MGHRA, CDR2 YSYEKL. The CDR3 consists of 14 residues. The CDR3 is CASSQEIQNYGYTF. The CDR3 nucleotides read TGCGCCAGCAGCCAAGAGATACAGAACTATGGCTACACCTTC.

This clone occurred once. The CDR3: CASMRDRETQYF. In DNA, the CDR3 is TGTGCCAGCATGCGGGATAGAGAGACCCAGTACTTC. The chain couples TRBV2 to TRBJ2-5; D is possibly TRBD2 (6 bases). V was cut by 7 bases and J by 4 bases, with 10 bases left in between. The CDR3 runs to 12 residues. The germline V gene encodes CDR1 SNHLY and CDR2 FYNNEI. Full variable domain (missing parts from reference TRBV2 and TRBJ2-5): EPEVTQTPSHQVTQMGQEVILRCVPISNHLYFYWYRQILGQKVEFLVSFYNNEISEKSEIFDDQFSVERPDGSNFTLKIRSTKLEDSAMYFCASMRDRETQYFGPGTRLLVL.

The chain has TRBV15 and TRBJ2-1; TRBD2 is a possible D gene (5 bases). In germline, CDR1 is LNHNV, CDR2 YYDKDF (reference sequence). This CDR3 is 15 amino acids long. V shed 1 base and J shed 0 bases, with 7 bases lying between them. CDR3 nucleotides: TGTGCCACCAGCAGAGGCGGGCTCTCCTACAATGAGCAGTTCTTC. Translating gives CATSRGGLSYNEQFF.

The chain has TRBV30 and TRBJ1-3; a weak D match, TRBD1 (5 bases). V shed 4 bases and J shed 1 base, with 20 bases lying between them. Germline lookup yields CDR1 GTSNPN and CDR2 SVGIG (reference sequence). This CDR3 has 17 amino acids. Here the CDR3 reads CAWTPSGEGRSGNTIYF. As DNA, the CDR3 is TGTGCCTGGACCCCCTCGGGAGAGGGACGATCTGGAAACACCATATATTTT.